The clone carrying this T cell receptor beta chain was recorded once. Its antigen is currently unknown. These data come from a study of T cell responses to AZD1222 COVID-19 vaccine. Whole-study findings and limits: Sampling captured repertoires only after the peak T cell response. Only 5 to 7 AZD1222 recipients tested seropositive at baseline. It should be noted that donors were predominantly white British and more often female, and clonal diversity was possibly underestimated.

Assay: immunoSEQ multiplex PCR; the TCRdb copy retains only in-frame clones and omits some. The sample lists roughly 66,000 clones; around 84% were seen once. Per the germline V gene, CDR1 is MNHEY and CDR2 is SMNVEV (reference sequence). V was trimmed by 2 bases and J by 1 base, leaving 8 bases between them. This CDR3 comprises 14 residues. This sequence was found in an adult in good health. V is TRBV27 and J is TRBJ1-1; TRBD1 might be the D (5 bases). This material consisted of peripheral blood, taken on day 0 of AZD1222 vaccination. CDR3 sequence (DNA): TGTGCCAGCAGTTTAGCGGGGACGAACACTGAAGCTTTCTTT. Residues: CASSLAGTNTEAFF.